These 27 T cell receptor beta chains came from one sample sequenced in a study of cytomegalovirus exposure and HLA in healthy donors (dated by TCRdb to 2015 to 2018). The library was prepared using the immunoSEQ multiplex PCR assay. A mixture of 60 forward primers for TCR Vbeta segments and 13 reverse primers for TCR Jbeta segments was used in the multiplex PCR. TCRdb carries this immuneACCESS record with in-frame sequences only. Its versions omit some clonotypes, under half of them owing to an unresolved V gene in the studies checked, with the rest unexplained. In all, the sample holds under 60,000 clones, and roughly 77% of those were seen once. The ten top clones hold 2.5% to 3.5% of the sample. The specimen sequenced was PBMCs. The receptors come from a middle-aged woman in good health and CMV-seropositive.

This rearrangement joins TRBV18 to TRBJ1-1, with 7 positions matching TRBD1. Germline assignment: CDR1 KGHSH and CDR2 LQKENI. The CDR3 totals 13 residues. J was trimmed by 4 bases and V by 4 bases; bases with no gene match: 3. The CDR3 sequence is CASSQGAATEAFF. CDR3 bases: TGTGCCAGCTCACAGGGGGCTGCCACTGAAGCTTTCTTT.

This chain links TRBV7-2 with TRBJ1-1; D gene unclear. V shed 2 bases and J shed 0 bases, with 10 bases lying between them. This CDR3 comprises 15 residues. Germline CDR1 reads SGHTA; CDR2 reads FQGNSA. CDR3 DNA sequence: TGTGCCAGCAGCTTAAAGTGGTACATGAACACTGAAGCTTTCTTT. It translates to CASSLKWYMNTEAFF. Drawing the rest from reference TRBV7-2 and TRBJ1-1, the complete variable domain is GAGVSQSPSNKVTEKGKDVELRCDPISGHTALYWYRQSLGQGLEFLIYFQGNSAPDKSGLPSDRFSAERTGGSVSTLTIQRTQQEDSAVYLCASSLKWYMNTEAFFGQGTRLTVV.

CDR3 DNA sequence: TGTGCCAGCAGTTCCGGGGTTAGCACCGGGGAGCTGTTTTTT. Amino acid sequence: CASSSGVSTGELFF. The chain employs TRBV6-5 and TRBJ2-2, with D possibly TRBD2 on 5 matching bases. Germline CDR1 and CDR2: MNHEY and SVGAGI. The germline V and J ends were trimmed by 4 bases and 4 bases, with 10 bases remaining between them. The CDR3 sequence is 14 residues long.

This clone has a handful of counts. The CDR3: CASGTGGNQPQHF. DNA of the CDR3: TGCGCCAGCGGGACAGGGGGGAATCAGCCCCAGCATTTT. V gene TRBV4-3 combines with J gene TRBJ1-5, with 11 bases fitting TRBD1. V was clipped by 8 bases and J by 4 bases; unmatched bases: 1. The CDR3 sequence is 13 residues long. Germline lookup yields CDR1 LGHNA and CDR2 YSLEER.

The chain combines TRBV4-1 with TRBJ2-5, with D unresolved. CDR1 is MGHRA, CDR2 YSYEKL, per germline. With 1 base removed from V and 2 bases from J, the gap between germline ends came to 11 bases. The CDR3 is 15 residues long. The CDR3 DNA reads TGCGCCAGCAGCCAAGTTCAGGCGAAACAAGAGACCCAGTACTTC. Its protein product is CASSQVQAKQETQYF.

V usage is TRBV19 and J usage is TRBJ1-4, with a weak D call TRBD1 (5 bases). CDR1 and CDR2 from the germline V gene are LNHDA and SQIVND (reference sequence). The length of the CDR3 is 13 residues. Trimming took 7 bases from V and 5 from J, leaving 11 bases between them. The CDR3 sequence: CASTNGANEKLFF. The CDR3 DNA reads TGTGCCAGTACCAATGGGGCGAATGAAAAACTGTTTTTT.

This chain joins TRBV6-5 and TRBJ2-7; 7 bases agree with TRBD2. The CDR3 spans 12 residues. Trimming took 6 bases from V and 6 from J; bases not matched to a gene: 5. The germline CDR1 and CDR2 sequences are MNHEY and SVGAGI. The CDR3 spells CASRGGTTEQYF. The CDR3 nucleotides read TGTGCCAGCAGGGGGGGGACTACCGAGCAGTACTTC.

The J gene is TRBJ1-1, the V gene TRBV5-1, with 9 bases aligning to TRBD1. This CDR3 is 17 amino acids long. CDR1 is SGHRS, CDR2 YFSETQ, per germline. The V gene end was trimmed by 0 bases and the J gene end by 5 bases; junction bases not matched to a gene: 11. The CDR3 loop reads CASSLGPGGQGLTEAFF. CDR3 DNA sequence: TGCGCCAGCAGCTTGGGCCCGGGGGGACAGGGTTTAACTGAAGCTTTCTTT.

This rearrangement joins TRBV6-1 to TRBJ1-5, with a weak D call TRBD1 (5 bases). This CDR3 is built from 15 residues. Germline CDR1 MNHNS, CDR2 SASEGT. The ends were cut back, 6 bases at V and 5 bases at J, with 17 bases in the middle. The CDR3 bases are TGTGCCAGCAGCCCTGCGACAGTGGGGCATCAGCCCCAGCATTTT. Its protein is CASSPATVGHQPQHF.

V gene TRBV6-5 combines with J gene TRBJ1-2; TRBD1 is a possible D gene (6 bases). The germline V gene encodes CDR1 MNHEY and CDR2 SVGAGI. There are 15 residues in the CDR3. V lost 2 bases, J lost 1 base, and 11 bases lay in between. CDR3 in amino acids: CASSYGQGINYGYTF. The DNA for the CDR3 is TGTGCCAGCAGTTACGGCCAGGGGATTAACTATGGCTACACCTTC.

The gene calls are TRBV25-1 and TRBJ2-7, with 8 bases identical to TRBD1. Germline V lookup: CDR1 MGHDK, CDR2 SYGVNS. The CDR3 covers 15 residues. V lost 4 bases to trimming and J lost 1 base; unmatched junction nucleotides: 6. CDR3 DNA sequence: TGTGCCAGCAGTGCACCGGGACAGGAGTCCTACGAGCAGTACTTC. This encodes CASSAPGQESYEQYF.

The rearrangement joins TRBV19 to TRBJ1-1, with D hard to call. The ends were cut back, 5 bases at V and 6 bases at J, with 13 bases in the middle. The CDR3 is 13 amino acids. Germline V gene lookup returns CDR1 LNHDA and CDR2 SQIVND (reference sequence). The CDR3 DNA sequence: TGTGCCAGTAGTCTTCTAGGCGGAGCTGAAGCTTTCTTT. This codes for CASSLLGGAEAFF.

This clone was counted between two and nine times. The chain links TRBV19 to TRBJ1-3; 9 bases line up with TRBD1. V shed 5 bases and J 2 bases; nucleotides not matched to a gene: 4. Germline V lookup: CDR1 LNHDA, CDR2 SQIVND (reference sequence). CDR3 length: 15 residues. The CDR3 loop reads CASSQQGATGNTIYF. As DNA, the CDR3 is TGTGCCAGTAGTCAACAGGGGGCGACTGGAAACACCATATATTTT.

The chain has TRBV6-1 and TRBJ1-1; D is ambiguous. The V end lost 4 bases, the J end lost 4 bases, and 10 bases lay between the germline ends. The CDR3 spans 13 residues. In germline, CDR1 is MNHNS, CDR2 SASEGT. CDR3 bases: TGTGCCAGCAGTGTCAGTCGAAGCACTGAAGCTTTCTTT. Its protein is CASSVSRSTEAFF.

The genes are TRBV27 and TRBJ2-3, with D unclear. The CDR3 is made up of 15 amino acids. Germline loops: CDR1 MNHEY, CDR2 SMNVEV (reference sequence). V was clipped by 2 bases and J by 3 bases, with 12 bases between them. Here the CDR3 reads CASSLRGLRTDTQYF. The CDR3, as DNA: TGTGCCAGCAGTTTACGAGGATTGAGGACAGATACGCAGTATTTT.

This chain connects TRBV5-1 to TRBJ2-3; 8 bases line up with TRBD2. Germline assignment: CDR1 SGHRS and CDR2 YFSETQ. This CDR3 has 16 amino acids. V lost 4 bases, J lost 2 bases, and 9 bases stayed unmatched. The CDR3 coding sequence is TGCGCCAGCAGCACTATCGTCGGGGGGGACACAGATACGCAGTATTTT. It translates to CASSTIVGGDTDTQYF. Variable domain in full (rest from reference TRBV5-1 and TRBJ2-3): KAGVTQTPRYLIKTRGQQVTLSCSPISGHRSVSWYQQTPGQGLQFLFEYFSETQRNKGNFPGRFSGRQFSNSRSEMNVSTLELGDSALYLCASSTIVGGDTDTQYFGPGTRLTVL.

V and J are TRBV7-9 and TRBJ2-2; D might be TRBD1 (6 bases). V was trimmed by 3 bases and J by 3 bases, leaving 11 bases between them. The germline CDR1 and CDR2 sequences are SEHNR and FQNEAQ (reference sequence). The CDR3 is 15 amino acids. The CDR3 region is CASSFKQGDTGELFF. As DNA, the CDR3 is TGTGCCAGCAGCTTCAAACAGGGCGACACCGGGGAGCTGTTTTTT.

Written as DNA, the CDR3 is TGTGCCAGTATGAGACAGGTGACCTCCACGAACACCGGGGAGCTGTTTTTT. Amino acid sequence: CASMRQVTSTNTGELFF. The chain links TRBV5-5 to TRBJ2-2; maybe TRBD1 (6 bases). The V end was cut by 8 bases, the J end by 0 bases, with 20 bases between. The CDR3 totals 17 residues. In germline, CDR1 is SGHKS, CDR2 YYEKEE (reference sequence).

In the case of this clone: One end of the junction is discordant with germline, which a read error may explain. The chain has TRBV7-9 and TRBJ2-7, with 11 bases identical to TRBD1. Germline values: CDR1 SEHNR, CDR2 FQNEAQ (reference sequence). The CDR3 spans 15 residues. The CDR3 DNA follows: TGTTCCAGCAGCTGGGGCGGACAGGGGGCAGGCGAGCAGTACTTC. Amino acid sequence: CSSSWGGQGAGEQYF.

The chain couples TRBV19 to TRBJ1-1, with D unclear. Germline V lookup: CDR1 LNHDA, CDR2 SQIVND (reference sequence). Trimming shortened V by 10 bases and J by 5 bases, and 20 bases separated the two germline ends. This CDR3 has 14 residues. Here the CDR3 reads CATSISDGITEAFF. CDR3 nucleotides: TGTGCCACATCGATCTCGGACGGGATAACTGAAGCTTTCTTT.

V and J are TRBV19 and TRBJ1-1; the D is unclear. V was trimmed by 6 bases and J by 2 bases, leaving 16 bases between them. The CDR3 is made up of 15 amino acids. Per the germline V gene, CDR1 is LNHDA and CDR2 is SQIVND (reference sequence). The DNA for the CDR3 is TGTGCCAGTAGCCGCCCTAGTGATCCTAACACTGAAGCTTTCTTT. Amino acids: CASSRPSDPNTEAFF.

The chain uses TRBV6-5 and TRBJ1-6, with D tentatively TRBD1 (5 bases). Trimming left V 5 bases short and J 5 bases short, with 7 bases between. Germline loops: CDR1 MNHEY, CDR2 SVGAGI. There are 13 residues in the CDR3. The CDR3 protein is CASSGRDNSPLHF. The CDR3 nucleotides read TGTGCCAGCAGTGGCAGGGATAATTCACCCCTCCACTTT.

This clone was seen a handful of times. The genes are TRBV29-1 and TRBJ1-1; D is perhaps TRBD1 (6 bases). Germline V gives CDR1 SQVTM, CDR2 ANQGSEA. Trimming took 7 bases from V and 4 from J, leaving 16 bases between them. CDR3 length: 13 residues. The CDR3 nucleotides read TGCAGCGCTATACAGGGATGGGGCACTGAAGCTTTCTTT. Its protein product is CSAIQGWGTEAFF. The variable domain in full, with the rest retrieved from reference TRBV29-1 and TRBJ1-1, is SAVISQKPSRDICQRGTSLTIQCQVDSQVTMMFWYRQQPGQSLTLIATANQGSEATYESGFVIDKFPISRPNLTFSTLTVSNMSPEDSSIYLCSAIQGWGTEAFFGQGTRLTVV.

The CDR3 protein is CASSLVEGSSYEQYF. The CDR3 region has the DNA TGTGCCAGCAGTTTGGTAGAGGGTTCCTCCTACGAGCAGTACTTC. This chain uses TRBV27 with TRBJ2-7; D is possibly TRBD2 (5 bases). CDR3 length: 15 amino acids. Trimming removed 3 bases from V and 0 bases from J, with 12 bases in between. Germline CDR1 and CDR2: MNHEY and SMNVEV (reference sequence).

The chain recombines TRBV19 with TRBJ1-5, with D perhaps TRBD1 (5 bases). This CDR3 spans 13 amino acids. V gave up 6 bases and J gave up 10 bases, with 16 bases separating them. Germline CDR1 is LNHDA and CDR2 is SQIVND (reference sequence). The CDR3 nucleotides read TGTGCCAGTAGCCCAGGAGGAGGGGTTCCCCAGCATTTT. Translation gives CASSPGGGVPQHF.

The chain couples TRBV5-1 to TRBJ1-2; D unclear. Trimming took 0 bases from V and 4 from J, leaving 13 bases between them. The CDR3 is 15 residues long. Germline V gene sequence: CDR1 SGHRS, CDR2 YFSETQ. The CDR3 here is CASSLEIPNSYGYTF. The DNA of the CDR3 is TGCGCCAGCAGCTTGGAGATACCGAATAGCTATGGCTACACCTTC.

Only a few counts were recorded for this clone. This rearrangement joins TRBV28 to TRBJ2-7, with TRBD2 matching over 8 bases. The CDR3 length is 13 residues. The germline CDR1 and CDR2 sequences are MDHEN and SYDVKM. V lost 11 bases and J lost 2; bases outside the gene matches: 8. CDR3 in DNA: TGTGCCGGAAGCCCAGCGGGGGCCTACGAGCAGTACTTC. Protein sequence: CAGSPAGAYEQYF.